The 12 T cell receptor beta chains below were found in one sample sequenced in a study of CD8 T cells in Susac syndrome. RNA amounts of about 0.5 to 1 ug underwent reverse transcription with random hexamers. Via MiXCR, TCRdb re-called the immunoSEQ multiplex PCR reads, giving one row per CDR3 protein. Of about 150,000 distinct CDR3 sequences listed, over 95% are singletons. Source material: CD8+ T cells from PBMCs. Source of these receptors: a human donor with multiple sclerosis.

The CDR3 region is CASSPSTSLVVREQYF. The DNA for the CDR3 is TGTGCCAGCAGTCCATCAACTTCGCTCGTGGTTCGGGAGCAGTACTTC. The genes are TRBV27 and TRBJ2-7, with D unresolved. V was cut by 5 bases and J by 7 bases, with 24 bases left in between. The germline gives CDR1 MNHEY, CDR2 SMNVEV (reference sequence). This CDR3 spans 16 amino acids.

The chain employs TRBV20-1 and TRBJ2-1; 14 bases agree with TRBD2. Germline CDR1 reads DFQATT; CDR2 reads SNEGSKA (reference sequence). This CDR3 spans 17 amino acids. The J segment lost 2 bases and the V segment lost 6 bases, leaving 9 bases of the junction unmatched. CDR3 sequence (DNA): TGCAGTGCCCATTGGACTAGCGGGGGGCCTGCCTACAATGAGCAGTTCTTC. Translating it yields CSAHWTSGGPAYNEQFF.

This chain links TRBV11-2 with TRBJ2-3; 11 bases line up with TRBD2. This CDR3 has 15 residues. Germline assignment: CDR1 SGHAT and CDR2 FQNNGV. V was clipped by 5 bases and J by 6 bases; unmatched bases: 7. The CDR3 loop is CASSTGPSGGDTQYF. For the CDR3, the DNA is TGTGCCAGCAGCACCGGTCCTAGCGGGGGGGATACGCAGTATTTT.

The V and J genes are TRBV4-1 and TRBJ1-5; D gene unclear. Deletions cut 0 bases from V and 3 bases from J, with 9 bases between. The CDR3 consists of 15 residues. From germline, CDR1 is MGHRA and CDR2 YSYEKL. The CDR3 protein is CASSQELRINQPQHF. The CDR3 nucleotides read TGCGCCAGCAGCCAAGAGCTCAGGATCAATCAGCCCCAGCATTTT.

Only one count was recorded for this clonotype. This chain connects TRBV29-1 to TRBJ1-2; 8 nucleotides line up with TRBD1. This CDR3 region has 15 residues. V was pared by 7 bases and J by 4 bases, with 14 bases of the junction left unmatched. Germline CDR1 and CDR2: SQVTM and ANQGSEA. The CDR3 region is CSAIDRGKGGYGYTF. The CDR3 DNA reads TGCAGCGCGATCGACAGGGGCAAAGGGGGCTATGGCTACACCTTC.

The chain carries TRBV27 and TRBJ2-2; no clear D. The V and J ends lost 4 bases and 2 bases respectively, with 8 bases between them. The CDR3 contains 14 residues. Germline V gene data show CDR1 as MNHEY and CDR2 as SMNVEV (reference sequence). CDR3 residues: CASSYTVNTGELFF. The CDR3 DNA reads as TGTGCCAGCAGTTATACAGTCAACACCGGGGAGCTGTTTTTT.

J is TRBJ1-5 and V is TRBV29-1; D possibly corresponds to TRBD1 (5 bases). V was trimmed by 4 bases and J by 6 bases, leaving 10 bases between them. The CDR3 consists of 12 residues. Germline CDR1 reads SQVTM; CDR2 reads ANQGSEA. The chain's CDR3 is CSVAGWGQPQHF. Written as DNA, the CDR3 is TGCAGCGTTGCAGGGTGGGGTCAGCCCCAGCATTTT.

This chain links TRBV30 with TRBJ2-7; the D gene is possibly TRBD1 (6 bases). Germline V gene data show CDR1 as GTSNPN and CDR2 as SVGIG (reference sequence). This CDR3 is 13 amino acids long. Trimming left V 7 bases short and J 2 bases short, with 15 bases between. The CDR3 here is CASNDRDTYEQYF. For the CDR3, the DNA is TGTGCCTCGAATGACCGGGACACCTACGAGCAGTACTTC.

This clonotype was counted a single time. The chain combines TRBV20-1 with TRBJ1-1; D unclear. CDR1 is DFQATT, CDR2 SNEGSKA, per germline (reference sequence). V lost 3 bases and J lost 10, with 12 bases in between. The CDR3 loop spans 11 amino acids. The CDR3 loop reads CSASGPTVAFF. The CDR3 DNA reads TGCAGTGCTAGTGGACCTACGGTAGCTTTCTTT.

This clonotype occurred once. V usage is TRBV4-2 and J usage is TRBJ2-7; D unresolved. V was trimmed by 4 bases and J by 1 base, leaving 14 bases between them. The germline V gene encodes CDR1 LGHNA and CDR2 YNFKEQ. The CDR3 length is 15 residues. The DNA for the CDR3 is TGTGCCAGCAGCCCAAGGATGGGCAAGTCCTACGAGCAGTACTTC. It encodes CASSPRMGKSYEQYF.

This rearrangement joins TRBV29-1 to TRBJ2-2; D may be TRBD2 (6 bases). Trimming shortened V by 3 bases and J by 0 bases, and 11 bases separated the two germline ends. The CDR3 spans 15 residues. The germline V gene has CDR1 SQVTM and CDR2 ANQGSEA. The CDR3 region is CSVDRREANTGELFF. The CDR3 region has the DNA TGCAGCGTTGACCGGCGGGAAGCGAACACCGGGGAGCTGTTTTTT.

This clonotype occurred once. The DNA of the CDR3 is TGTGCCAGCAGCTCTAAAGACAGGAGCAATTCACCCCTCCACTTT. This translates into CASSSKDRSNSPLHF. V gene TRBV5-4 combines with J gene TRBJ1-6, with D possibly TRBD1 on 6 matching bases. From germline, CDR1 is SGHNT and CDR2 YYREEE (reference sequence). Trimming removed 3 bases at V and 7 bases at J, with 14 bases between. The CDR3 is 15 amino acids.